The clone carrying this T cell receptor beta chain appeared a few times. Its target is not known. Additional DNA sequences in this sample encode the identical CDR3. Data came from immunoSEQ multiplex PCR; TCRdb stores just in-frame clones and leaves some out. The table lists fewer than 130,000 clones, 87% of them singletons, with around 2.3% in the top ten. V shed 2 bases, J shed 2 bases, and the junction held 1 base outside the gene matches. The CDR3 consists of 15 residues. Germline assignment: CDR1 MNHNS and CDR2 SASEGT. This sample was taken from a study of T cell responses to AZD1222 COVID-19 vaccine. The study's findings and limits: Donor demographics were predominantly white British with a female majority; clonal diversity may be underestimated. Spike-spanning, vaccine-associated CD4 TCRs were dominant at 160-218 and 743-854. The study sampled repertoires only after the peak T cell response.

The chain recombines TRBV6-1 with TRBJ2-5; 11 bases are shared with TRBD2. The clonotype originates from an adult who received the AZD1222 COVID-19 vaccine. Source: peripheral blood, taken 28 days after the second AZD1222 dose. The CDR3 loop reads CASSELAGGQETQYF. The CDR3 DNA reads as TGTGCCAGCAGTGAATTAGCGGGAGGGCAAGAGACCCAGTACTTC.